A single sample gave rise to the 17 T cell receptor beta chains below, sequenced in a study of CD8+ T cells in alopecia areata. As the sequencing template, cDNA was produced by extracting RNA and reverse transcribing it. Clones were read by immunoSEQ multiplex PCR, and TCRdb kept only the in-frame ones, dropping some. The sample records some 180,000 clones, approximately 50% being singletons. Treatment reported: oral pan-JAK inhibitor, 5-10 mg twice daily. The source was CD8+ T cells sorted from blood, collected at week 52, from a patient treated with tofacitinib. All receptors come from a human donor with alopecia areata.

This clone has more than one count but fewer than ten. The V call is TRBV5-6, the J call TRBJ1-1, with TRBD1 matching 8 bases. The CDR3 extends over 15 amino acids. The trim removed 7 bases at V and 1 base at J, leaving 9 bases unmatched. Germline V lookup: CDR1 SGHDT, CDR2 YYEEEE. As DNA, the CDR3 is TGTGCCAGCTCCAGGCAGGGGGCGAGGAACACTGAAGCTTTCTTT. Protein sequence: CASSRQGARNTEAFF. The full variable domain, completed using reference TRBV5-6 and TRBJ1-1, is DAGVTQSPTHLIKTRGQQVTLRCSPKSGHDTVSWYQQALGQGPQFIFQYYEEEERQRGNFPDRFSGHQFPNYSSELNVNALLLGDSALYLCASSRQGARNTEAFFGQGTRLTVV.

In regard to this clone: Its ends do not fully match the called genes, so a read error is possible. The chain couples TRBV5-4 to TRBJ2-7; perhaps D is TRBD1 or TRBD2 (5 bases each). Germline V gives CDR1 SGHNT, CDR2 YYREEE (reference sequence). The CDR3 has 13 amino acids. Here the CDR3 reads CTSSLDTSYEQYF. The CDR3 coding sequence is TGTACCAGCAGCTTGGACACTAGCTACGAGCAGTACTTC.

The CDR3 DNA follows: TGTGCCAGCAGCTTAGTACAGGGGAACTCCAATGAGCAGTTCTTC. It encodes CASSLVQGNSNEQFF. The V gene is TRBV7-9, the J gene TRBJ2-1; the match to TRBD1 covers 7 bases. Germline lookup yields CDR1 SEHNR and CDR2 FQNEAQ (reference sequence). CDR3 length: 15 residues. J was trimmed by 6 bases and V by 1 base; bases with no gene match: 6.

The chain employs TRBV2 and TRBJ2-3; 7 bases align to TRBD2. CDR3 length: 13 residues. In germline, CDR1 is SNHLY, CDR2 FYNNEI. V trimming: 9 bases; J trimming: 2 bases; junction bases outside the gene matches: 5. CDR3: CARKRGNTDTQYF. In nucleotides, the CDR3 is TGTGCCAGAAAGCGGGGCAACACAGATACGCAGTATTTT.

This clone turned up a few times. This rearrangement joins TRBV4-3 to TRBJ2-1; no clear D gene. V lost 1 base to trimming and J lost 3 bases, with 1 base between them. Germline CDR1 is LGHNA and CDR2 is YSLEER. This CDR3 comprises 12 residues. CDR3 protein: CASSQGYNEQFF. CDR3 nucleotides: TGCGCCAGCAGCCAAGGCTACAATGAGCAGTTCTTC.

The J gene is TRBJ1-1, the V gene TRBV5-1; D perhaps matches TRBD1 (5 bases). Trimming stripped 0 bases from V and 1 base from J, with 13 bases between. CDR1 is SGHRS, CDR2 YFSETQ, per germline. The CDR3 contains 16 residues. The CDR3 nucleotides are TGCGCCAGCAGCTTGGCCTTGGCAGGGCCGAACACTGAAGCTTTCTTT. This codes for CASSLALAGPNTEAFF.

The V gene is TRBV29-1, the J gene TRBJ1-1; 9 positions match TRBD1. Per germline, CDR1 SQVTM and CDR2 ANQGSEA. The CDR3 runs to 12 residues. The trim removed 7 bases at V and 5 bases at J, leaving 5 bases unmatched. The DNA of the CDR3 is TGCAGCGACAGGGGGCATCAGACTGAAGCTTTCTTT. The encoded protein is CSDRGHQTEAFF.

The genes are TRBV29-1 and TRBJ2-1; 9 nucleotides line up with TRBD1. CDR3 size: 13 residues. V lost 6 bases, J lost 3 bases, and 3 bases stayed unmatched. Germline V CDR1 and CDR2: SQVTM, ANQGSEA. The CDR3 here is CSVRDRDYNEQFF. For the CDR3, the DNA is TGCAGCGTCCGGGACAGGGACTACAATGAGCAGTTCTTC.

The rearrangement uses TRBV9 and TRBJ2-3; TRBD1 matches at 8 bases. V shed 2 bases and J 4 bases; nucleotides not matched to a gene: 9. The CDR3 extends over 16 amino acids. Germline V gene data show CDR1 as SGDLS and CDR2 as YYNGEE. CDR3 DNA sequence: TGTGCCAGCAGCGTTGCGATGGACAGGGTGGCAGATACGCAGTATTTT. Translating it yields CASSVAMDRVADTQYF.

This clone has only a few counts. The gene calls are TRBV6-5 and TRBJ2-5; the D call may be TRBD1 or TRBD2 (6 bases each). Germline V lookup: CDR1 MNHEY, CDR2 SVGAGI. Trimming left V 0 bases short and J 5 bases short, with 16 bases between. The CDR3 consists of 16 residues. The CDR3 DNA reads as TGTGCCAGCAGTTACTCTGTGGGGGGCCCTCAGGAGACCCAGTACTTC. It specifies CASSYSVGGPQETQYF.

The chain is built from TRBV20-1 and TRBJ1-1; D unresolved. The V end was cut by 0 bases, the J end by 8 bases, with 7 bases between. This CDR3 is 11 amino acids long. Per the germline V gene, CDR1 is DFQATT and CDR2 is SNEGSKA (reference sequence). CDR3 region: CSARDYPEAFF. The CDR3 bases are TGCAGTGCTAGAGATTACCCCGAAGCTTTCTTT.

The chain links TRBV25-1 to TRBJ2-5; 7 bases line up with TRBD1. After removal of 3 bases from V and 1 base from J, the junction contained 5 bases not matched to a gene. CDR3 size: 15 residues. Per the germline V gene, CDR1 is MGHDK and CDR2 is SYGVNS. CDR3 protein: CASSDWQGVQETQYF. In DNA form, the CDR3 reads TGTGCCAGCAGTGATTGGCAGGGGGTCCAAGAGACCCAGTACTTC.

CDR3 region: CASSLEGKANVLTF. The CDR3, as DNA: TGTGCCAGCAGCTTAGAGGGTAAGGCCAACGTCCTGACTTTC. The rearrangement uses TRBV13 and TRBJ2-6; D ambiguous. Per germline, CDR1 PRHDT and CDR2 FYEKMQ (reference sequence). This CDR3 has 14 amino acids. V lost 1 base, J lost 6 bases, and 7 bases lay in between.

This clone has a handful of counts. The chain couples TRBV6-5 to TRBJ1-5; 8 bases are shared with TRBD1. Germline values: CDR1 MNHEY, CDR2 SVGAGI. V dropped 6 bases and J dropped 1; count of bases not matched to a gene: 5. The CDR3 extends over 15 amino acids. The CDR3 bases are TGTGCCAGCAGGCGGACAGGGAGGAGCAATCAGCCCCAGCATTTT. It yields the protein CASRRTGRSNQPQHF.

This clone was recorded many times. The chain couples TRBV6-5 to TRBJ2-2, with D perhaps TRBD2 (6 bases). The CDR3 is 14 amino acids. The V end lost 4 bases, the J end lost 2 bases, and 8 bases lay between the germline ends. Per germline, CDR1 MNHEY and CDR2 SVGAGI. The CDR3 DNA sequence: TGTGCCAGCAGTTCCGGGACTAACACCGGGGAGCTGTTTTTT. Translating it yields CASSSGTNTGELFF.

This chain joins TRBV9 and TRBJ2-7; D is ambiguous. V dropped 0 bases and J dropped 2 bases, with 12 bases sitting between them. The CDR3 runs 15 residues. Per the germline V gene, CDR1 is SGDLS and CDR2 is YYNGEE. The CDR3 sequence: CASSVGADPAYEQYF. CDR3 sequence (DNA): TGTGCCAGCAGCGTAGGGGCGGACCCTGCCTACGAGCAGTACTTC.

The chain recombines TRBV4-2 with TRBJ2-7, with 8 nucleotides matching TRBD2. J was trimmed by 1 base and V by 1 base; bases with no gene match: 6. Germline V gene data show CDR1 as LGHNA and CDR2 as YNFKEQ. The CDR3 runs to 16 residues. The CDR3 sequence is CASSQGEAGESYEQYF. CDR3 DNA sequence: TGTGCCAGCAGCCAAGGAGAAGCGGGGGAATCCTACGAGCAGTACTTC.